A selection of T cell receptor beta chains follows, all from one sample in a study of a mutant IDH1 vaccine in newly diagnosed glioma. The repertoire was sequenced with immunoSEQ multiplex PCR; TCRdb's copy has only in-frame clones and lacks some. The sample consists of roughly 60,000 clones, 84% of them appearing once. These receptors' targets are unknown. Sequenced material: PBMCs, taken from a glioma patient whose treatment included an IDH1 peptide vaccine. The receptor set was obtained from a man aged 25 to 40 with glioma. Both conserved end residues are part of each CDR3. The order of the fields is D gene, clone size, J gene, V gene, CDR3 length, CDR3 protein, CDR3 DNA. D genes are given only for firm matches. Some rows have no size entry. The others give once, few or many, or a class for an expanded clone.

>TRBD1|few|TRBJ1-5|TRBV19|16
CASTNLGQGRNQPQHF
TGTGCCAGTACCAATCTCGGACAGGGTAGAAATCAGCCCCAGCATTTT
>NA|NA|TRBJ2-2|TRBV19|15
CASSPGGLDTGELFF
TGTGCCAGTAGCCCTGGAGGGCTTGACACCGGGGAGCTGTTTTTT
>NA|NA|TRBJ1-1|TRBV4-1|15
CASSQGGRRNTEAFF
TGCGCCAGCAGCCAAGGGGGACGGAGGAACACTGAAGCTTTCTTT
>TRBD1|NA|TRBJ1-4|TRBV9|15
CASSVGDRRNEKLFF
TGTGCCAGCAGCGTAGGGGACAGGCGTAATGAAAAACTGTTTTTT
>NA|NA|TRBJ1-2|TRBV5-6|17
CASSLVLSGEGDYGYTF
TGTGCCAGCAGCTTGGTTTTATCGGGGGAAGGCGACTATGGCTACACCTTC
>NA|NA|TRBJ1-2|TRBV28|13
CASSGTPNYGYTF
TGTGCCAGCAGTGGAACACCTAACTATGGCTACACCTTC
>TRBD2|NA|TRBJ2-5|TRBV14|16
CASSQQTSGTRETQYF
TGTGCCAGCAGCCAACAGACTAGCGGGACCCGAGAGACCCAGTACTTC
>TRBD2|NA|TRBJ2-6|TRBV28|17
CASSPTARGAGANVLTF
TGTGCCAGCAGTCCCACAGCGCGGGGGGCTGGGGCCAACGTCCTGACTTTC
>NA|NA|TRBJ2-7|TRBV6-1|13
CASSGARGYEQYF
TGTGCCAGCAGTGGAGCGAGAGGCTACGAGCAGTACTTC
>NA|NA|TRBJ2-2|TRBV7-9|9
CASPGELFF
TGTGCCAGTCCCGGGGAGCTGTTTTTT
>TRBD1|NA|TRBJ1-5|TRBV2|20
CASSEDRAWATGAVNQPQHF
TGTGCCAGCAGTGAAGACAGAGCGTGGGCTACAGGGGCGGTTAATCAGCCCCAGCATTTT
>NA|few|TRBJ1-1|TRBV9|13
CASSQIGITEAFF
TGTGCCAGCAGCCAAATAGGGATTACTGAAGCTTTCTTT
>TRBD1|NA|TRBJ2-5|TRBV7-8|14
CASSLRQGAGEQYF
TGTGCCAGCAGCCTAAGACAGGGGGCTGGGGAGCAGTACTTC
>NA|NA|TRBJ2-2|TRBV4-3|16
CASSQRKLPYTGELFF
TGCGCCAGCAGCCAGCGGAAACTACCCTACACCGGGGAGCTGTTTTTT
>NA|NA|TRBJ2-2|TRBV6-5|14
CASSFGRDTGELFF
TGTGCCAGCAGTTTTGGCAGGGACACCGGGGAGCTGTTTTTT
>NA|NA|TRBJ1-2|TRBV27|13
CASSFAEHYGYTF
TGTGCCAGCAGTTTTGCGGAACACTATGGCTACACCTTC
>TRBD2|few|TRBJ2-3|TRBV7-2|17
CASSSSGGAVVTDTQYF
TGTGCCAGCAGCTCCTCGGGGGGGGCAGTCGTCACAGATACGCAGTATTTT
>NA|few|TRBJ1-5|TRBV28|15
CASSLEGRPLQPQHF
TGTGCCAGCAGTTTAGAGGGGAGGCCTTTGCAGCCCCAGCATTTT
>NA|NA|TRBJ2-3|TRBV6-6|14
CASKDSFLADTQYF
TGTGCCAGCAAAGACTCATTTCTAGCAGATACGCAGTATTTT
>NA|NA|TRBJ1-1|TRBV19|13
CASSTQGNTEAFF
TGTGCCAGTAGTACCCAGGGAAACACTGAAGCTTTCTTT